This T cell receptor (beta chain) was sequenced in a study of blood T cell repertoires in COVID-19. Study in general: PBMCs, B-cell-depleted T cells, or T cells provided the cDNA or gDNA that made up the material.

Germline CDR1 reads LNHDA; CDR2 reads SQIVND (reference sequence). V lost 5 bases and J 2 bases, leaving 16 bases between the germline ends. The CDR3 totals 15 residues. Original analysis: Reference gene primer amplification yielded estimated nucleated cell counts. Here immunoSEQ multiplex PCR was the method, and the copy in TCRdb shows in-frame clones only, minus some. The V and J calls and the clone size are those of that table, but D and trimming were determined from the DNA. This sample yields about 220,000 clones, of which more than 80% are seen a single time; around 2.2% belongs to the top ten.

Specimen: peripheral blood. The J gene is TRBJ2-7, the V gene TRBV19, with D perhaps TRBD1 (6 bases). This receptor was obtained from a man younger than 40 who had recovered from COVID-19. In nucleotides, the CDR3 is TGTGCCAGTAGTGTGACAGGTTCAACCCCCTACGAGCAGTACTTC. Its translation: CASSVTGSTPYEQYF.